Listed here are 5 T cell receptor beta chains from one sample, sequenced in a study of control samples from healthy donors and cancer patients. Clones were sequenced by immunoSEQ multiplex PCR, and TCRdb holds only the in-frame ones, with some missing. The repertoire holds under 150,000 clones, with more than 75% as singletons. Specimen: blood. These receptors all stem from a woman in her sixties or seventies in good health.

This clone was detected only once. The rearrangement joins TRBV18 to TRBJ1-2; D is unclear. The V end lost 8 bases, the J end lost 1 base, and 11 bases lay between the germline ends. Germline assignment: CDR1 KGHSH and CDR2 LQKENI. The CDR3 is 13 residues long. The CDR3 protein is CASTSMSNYGYTF. DNA of the CDR3: TGTGCCAGCACAAGCATGAGTAACTATGGCTACACCTTC.

For the CDR3, the DNA is TGCGCCAGCAGCCAACACCGGGCCACGAATTCACCCCTCCACTTT. Protein sequence: CASSQHRATNSPLHF. V and J are TRBV4-1 and TRBJ1-6; D is unresolved. The CDR3 sequence is 15 residues long. Germline CDR1 reads MGHRA; CDR2 reads YSYEKL. The V gene lost 2 bases and the J gene lost 7 bases, with 12 bases spanning the gap.

This clone was seen once. V and J are TRBV7-9 and TRBJ2-7; no clear D gene. The V end was cut by 4 bases, the J end by 0 bases, with 10 bases between. Germline V gives CDR1 SEHNR, CDR2 FQNEAQ (reference sequence). CDR3 length equals 14 residues. The CDR3 DNA is TGTGCCAGCAGCTCTCAGAAGAACTCCTACGAGCAGTACTTC. It encodes CASSSQKNSYEQYF.

V gene TRBV6-5 combines with J gene TRBJ2-3; D is possibly TRBD2 (7 bases). The CDR3 consists of 14 residues. The V end lost 6 bases, the J end lost 6 bases, and 16 bases lay between the germline ends. Per germline, CDR1 MNHEY and CDR2 SVGAGI. The CDR3 protein is CASRGGGSLDTQYF. CDR3 in DNA: TGTGCCAGCAGAGGGGGGGGGTCCTTGGATACGCAGTATTTT.

The genes are TRBV4-1 and TRBJ1-1, with D maybe TRBD1 (6 bases). V gave up 6 bases and J gave up 4 bases, with 18 bases separating them. Germline V gene lookup returns CDR1 MGHRA and CDR2 YSYEKL. The CDR3 loop spans 15 amino acids. CDR3 nucleotide sequence: TGCGCCAGCAGTGAGGGGGGGGCGCGGGGCACTGAAGCTTTCTTT. It is translated as CASSEGGARGTEAFF.